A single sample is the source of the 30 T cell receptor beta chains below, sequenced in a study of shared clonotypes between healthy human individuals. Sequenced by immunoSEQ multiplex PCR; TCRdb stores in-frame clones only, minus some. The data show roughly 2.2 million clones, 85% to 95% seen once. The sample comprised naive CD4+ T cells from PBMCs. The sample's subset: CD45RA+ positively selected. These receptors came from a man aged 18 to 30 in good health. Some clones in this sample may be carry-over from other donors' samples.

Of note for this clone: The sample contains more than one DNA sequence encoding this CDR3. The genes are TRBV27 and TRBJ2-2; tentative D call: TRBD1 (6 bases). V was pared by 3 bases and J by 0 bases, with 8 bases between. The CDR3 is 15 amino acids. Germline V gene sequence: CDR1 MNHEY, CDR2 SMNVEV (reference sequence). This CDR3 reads CASSFGGANTGELFF. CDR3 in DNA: TGTGCCAGCAGTTTTGGGGGCGCGAACACCGGGGAGCTGTTTTTT.

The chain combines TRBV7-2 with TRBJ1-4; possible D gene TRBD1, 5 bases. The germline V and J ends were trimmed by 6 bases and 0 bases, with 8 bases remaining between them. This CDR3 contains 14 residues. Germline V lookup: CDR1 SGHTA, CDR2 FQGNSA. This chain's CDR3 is CASRRGSTNEKLFF. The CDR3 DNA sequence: TGTGCCAGCAGGAGGGGTTCAACTAATGAAAAACTGTTTTTT. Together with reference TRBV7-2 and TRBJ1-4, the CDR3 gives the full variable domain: GAGVSQSPSNKVTEKGKDVELRCDPISGHTALYWYRQSLGQGLEFLIYFQGNSAPDKSGLPSDRFSAERTGGSVSTLTIQRTQQEDSAVYLCASRRGSTNEKLFFGSGTQLSVL.

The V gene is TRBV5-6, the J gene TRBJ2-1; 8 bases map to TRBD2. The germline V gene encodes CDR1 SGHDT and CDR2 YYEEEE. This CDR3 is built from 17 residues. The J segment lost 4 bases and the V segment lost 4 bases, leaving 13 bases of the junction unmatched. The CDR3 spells CASSRAQLAELYNEQFF. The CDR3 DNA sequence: TGTGCCAGCAGCAGGGCCCAACTAGCGGAATTATACAATGAGCAGTTCTTC.

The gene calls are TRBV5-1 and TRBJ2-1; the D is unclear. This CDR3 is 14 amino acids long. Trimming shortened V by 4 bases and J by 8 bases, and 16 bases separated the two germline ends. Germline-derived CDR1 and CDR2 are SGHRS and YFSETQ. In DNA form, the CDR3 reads TGCGCCAGCAGCCCCCGCGAGGAGATACATGAGCAGTTCTTC. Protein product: CASSPREEIHEQFF. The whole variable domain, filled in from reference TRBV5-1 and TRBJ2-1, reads KAGVTQTPRYLIKTRGQQVTLSCSPISGHRSVSWYQQTPGQGLQFLFEYFSETQRNKGNFPGRFSGRQFSNSRSEMNVSTLELGDSALYLCASSPREEIHEQFFGPGTRLTVL.

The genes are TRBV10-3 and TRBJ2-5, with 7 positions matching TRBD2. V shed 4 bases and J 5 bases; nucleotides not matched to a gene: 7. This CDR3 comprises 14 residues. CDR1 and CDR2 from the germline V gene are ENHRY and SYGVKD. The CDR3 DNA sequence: TGTGCCATCAGTGGGCGGGAGCCTGGGGAGACCCAGTACTTC. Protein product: CAISGREPGETQYF.

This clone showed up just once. The CDR3 sequence is CASVIRVGDQPQHF. In DNA, the CDR3 is TGTGCCAGCGTTATAAGGGTTGGGGATCAGCCCCAGCATTTT. V is TRBV19 and J is TRBJ1-5; no clear D. The CDR3 spans 14 residues. Germline CDR1 and CDR2: LNHDA and SQIVND (reference sequence). Trimming removed 9 bases at V and 5 bases at J, with 17 bases between.

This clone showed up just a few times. The CDR3 nucleotides read TGTGCCAGCAGCCAAGAGGCAGGGTATACTGAAGCTTTCTTT. It codes for CASSQEAGYTEAFF. V is TRBV4-2 and J is TRBJ1-1, with a possible D match to TRBD1 (5 bases). CDR3 length: 14 residues. V was trimmed by 0 bases and J by 5 bases, leaving 10 bases between them. Germline lookup yields CDR1 LGHNA and CDR2 YNFKEQ.

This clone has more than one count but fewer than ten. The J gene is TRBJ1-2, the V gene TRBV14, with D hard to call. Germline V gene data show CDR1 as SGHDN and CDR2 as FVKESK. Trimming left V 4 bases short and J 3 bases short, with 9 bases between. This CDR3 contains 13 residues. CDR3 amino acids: CASSPGRDYGYTF. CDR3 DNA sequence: TGTGCCAGCAGCCCTGGTCGGGACTATGGCTACACCTTC.

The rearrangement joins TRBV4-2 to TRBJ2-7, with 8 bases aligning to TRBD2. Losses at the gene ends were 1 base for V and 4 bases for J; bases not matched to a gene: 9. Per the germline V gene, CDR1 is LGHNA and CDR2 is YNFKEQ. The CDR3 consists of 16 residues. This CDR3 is CASSQGTSGYQYEQYF. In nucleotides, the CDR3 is TGTGCCAGCAGCCAAGGTACTAGCGGTTACCAGTACGAGCAGTACTTC.

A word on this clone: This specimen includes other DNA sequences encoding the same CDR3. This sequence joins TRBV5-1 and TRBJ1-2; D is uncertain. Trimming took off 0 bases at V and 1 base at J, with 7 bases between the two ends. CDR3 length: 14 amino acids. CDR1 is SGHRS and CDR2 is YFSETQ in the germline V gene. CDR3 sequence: CASSLAGSNYGYTF. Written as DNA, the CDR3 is TGCGCCAGCAGCTTGGCGGGCAGTAACTATGGCTACACCTTC.

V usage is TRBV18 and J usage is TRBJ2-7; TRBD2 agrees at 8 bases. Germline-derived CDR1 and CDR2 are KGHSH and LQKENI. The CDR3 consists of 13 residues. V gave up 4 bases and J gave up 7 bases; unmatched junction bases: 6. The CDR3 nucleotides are TGTGCCAGCTCACGGGGACTAGATTGGGAGCAGTACTTC. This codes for CASSRGLDWEQYF.

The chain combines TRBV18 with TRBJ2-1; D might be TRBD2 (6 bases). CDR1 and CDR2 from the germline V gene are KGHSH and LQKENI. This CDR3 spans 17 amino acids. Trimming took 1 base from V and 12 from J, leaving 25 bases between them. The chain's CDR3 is CASSPRRRLDSSMGQFF. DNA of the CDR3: TGTGCCAGCTCACCACGCCGTAGACTAGACAGCTCAATGGGGCAGTTCTTC.

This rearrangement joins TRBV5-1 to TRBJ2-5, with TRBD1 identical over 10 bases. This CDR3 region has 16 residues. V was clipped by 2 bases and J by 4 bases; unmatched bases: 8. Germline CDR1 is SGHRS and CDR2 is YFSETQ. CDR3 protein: CASSFGTGVSGETQYF. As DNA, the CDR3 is TGCGCCAGCAGCTTCGGGACAGGGGTGAGCGGAGAGACCCAGTACTTC.

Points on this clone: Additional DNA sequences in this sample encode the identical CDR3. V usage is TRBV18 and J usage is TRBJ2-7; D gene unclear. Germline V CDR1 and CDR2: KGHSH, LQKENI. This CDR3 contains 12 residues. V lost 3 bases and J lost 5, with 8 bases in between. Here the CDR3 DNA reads TGTGCCAGCTCACCCTCCCGGGACGAGCAGTACTTC. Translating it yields CASSPSRDEQYF.

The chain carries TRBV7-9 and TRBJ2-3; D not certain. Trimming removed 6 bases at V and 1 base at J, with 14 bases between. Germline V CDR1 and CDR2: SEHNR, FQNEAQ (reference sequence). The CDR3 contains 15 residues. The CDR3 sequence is CASRDSAPRTDTQYF. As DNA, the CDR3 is TGTGCCAGCAGGGATTCTGCTCCCCGCACAGATACGCAGTATTTT.

In DNA, the CDR3 is TGTGCCACCAGCAGATATGGGGACGGCGACAATGAGCAGTTCTTC. Its translation is CATSRYGDGDNEQFF. This chain links TRBV15 with TRBJ2-1, with D perhaps TRBD1 or TRBD2 (5 bases each). This CDR3 spans 15 amino acids. Between the trimmed V and J ends, which lost 2 bases and 5 bases, there was a span of 13 bases. Germline values: CDR1 LNHNV, CDR2 YYDKDF (reference sequence). The full variable domain, its missing parts supplied by reference TRBV15 and TRBJ2-1, is DAMVIQNPRYQVTQFGKPVTLSCSQTLNHNVMYWYQQKSSQAPKLLFHYYDKDFNNEADTPDNFQSRRPNTSFCFLDIRSPGLGDTAMYLCATSRYGDGDNEQFFGPGTRLTVL.

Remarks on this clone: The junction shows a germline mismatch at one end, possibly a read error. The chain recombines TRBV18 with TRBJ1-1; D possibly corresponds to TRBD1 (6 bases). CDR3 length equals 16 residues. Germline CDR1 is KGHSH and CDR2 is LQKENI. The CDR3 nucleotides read TGTGCCAGCTCACGACAAGGGGGGTCCTTGAATACTGAAGCTTTCTTT. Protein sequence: CASSRQGGSLNTEAFF.

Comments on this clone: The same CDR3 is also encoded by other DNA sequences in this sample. In nucleotides, the CDR3 is TGTGCCAGTAGTATTGGCCGTGATACGCAGTATTTT. It translates to CASSIGRDTQYF. V gene TRBV19 combines with J gene TRBJ2-3; D gene uncertain. Trimming removed 3 bases at V and 6 bases at J, with 7 bases between. Per germline, CDR1 LNHDA and CDR2 SQIVND (reference sequence). This CDR3 has 12 residues.

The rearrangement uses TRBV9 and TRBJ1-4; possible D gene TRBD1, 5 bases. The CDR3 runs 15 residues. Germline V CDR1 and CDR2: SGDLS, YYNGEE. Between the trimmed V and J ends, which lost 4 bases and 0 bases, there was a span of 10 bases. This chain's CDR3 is CASSLGGATNEKLFF. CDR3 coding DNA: TGTGCCAGCAGCCTCGGGGGGGCAACTAATGAAAAACTGTTTTTT.

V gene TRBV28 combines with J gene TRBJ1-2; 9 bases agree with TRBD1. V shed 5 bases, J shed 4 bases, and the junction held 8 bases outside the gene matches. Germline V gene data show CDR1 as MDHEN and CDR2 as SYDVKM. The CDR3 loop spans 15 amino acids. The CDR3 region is CASSQTGGPGYGYTF. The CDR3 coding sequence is TGTGCCAGCAGTCAAACAGGGGGCCCGGGCTATGGCTACACCTTC.

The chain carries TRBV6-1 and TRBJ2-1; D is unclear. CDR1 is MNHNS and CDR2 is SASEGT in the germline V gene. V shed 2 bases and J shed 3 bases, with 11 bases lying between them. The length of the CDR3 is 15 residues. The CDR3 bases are TGTGCCAGCAGTGAACGCGGTAGCTTCTACAATGAGCAGTTCTTC. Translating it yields CASSERGSFYNEQFF.

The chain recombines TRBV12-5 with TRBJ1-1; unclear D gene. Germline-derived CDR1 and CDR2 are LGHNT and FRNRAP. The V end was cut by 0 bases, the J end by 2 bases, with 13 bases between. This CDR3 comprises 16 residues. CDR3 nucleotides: TGTGCTAGTGGTTTGGTACTCGGCCAGAGAAACACTGAAGCTTTCTTT. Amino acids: CASGLVLGQRNTEAFF.

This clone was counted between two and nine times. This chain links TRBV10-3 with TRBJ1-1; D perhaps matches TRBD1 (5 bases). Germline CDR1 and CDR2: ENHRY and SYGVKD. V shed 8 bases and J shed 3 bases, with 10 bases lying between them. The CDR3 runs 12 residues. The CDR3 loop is CAIRGVDTEAFF. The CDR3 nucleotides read TGTGCCATCCGAGGGGTTGACACTGAAGCTTTCTTT.

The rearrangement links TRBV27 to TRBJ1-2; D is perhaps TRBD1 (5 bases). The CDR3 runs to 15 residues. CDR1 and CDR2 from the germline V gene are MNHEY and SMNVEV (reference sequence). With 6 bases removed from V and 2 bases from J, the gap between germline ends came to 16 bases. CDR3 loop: CASRQTETSNYGYTF. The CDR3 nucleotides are TGTGCCAGCAGGCAGACAGAGACCTCCAACTATGGCTACACCTTC.

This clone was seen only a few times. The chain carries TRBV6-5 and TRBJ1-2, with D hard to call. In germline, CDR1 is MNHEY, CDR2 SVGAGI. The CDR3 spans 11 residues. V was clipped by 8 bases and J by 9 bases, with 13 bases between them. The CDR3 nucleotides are TGTGCCAGCGGAAATGGCGGGCGCTACACCTTC. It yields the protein CASGNGGRYTF.

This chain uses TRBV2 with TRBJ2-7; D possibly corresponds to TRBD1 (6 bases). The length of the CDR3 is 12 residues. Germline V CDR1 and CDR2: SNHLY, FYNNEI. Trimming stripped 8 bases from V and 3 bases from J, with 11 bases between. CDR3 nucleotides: TGTGCCAGCGGAGCAGGGGTCTACGAGCAGTACTTC. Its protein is CASGAGVYEQYF.

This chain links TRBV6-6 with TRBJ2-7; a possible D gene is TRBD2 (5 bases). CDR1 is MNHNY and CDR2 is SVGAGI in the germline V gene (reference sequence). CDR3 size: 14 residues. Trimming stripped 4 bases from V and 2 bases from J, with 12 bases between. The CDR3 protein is CASSSSREPYEQYF. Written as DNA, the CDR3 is TGTGCCAGCAGTTCTTCCCGGGAACCCTACGAGCAGTACTTC.

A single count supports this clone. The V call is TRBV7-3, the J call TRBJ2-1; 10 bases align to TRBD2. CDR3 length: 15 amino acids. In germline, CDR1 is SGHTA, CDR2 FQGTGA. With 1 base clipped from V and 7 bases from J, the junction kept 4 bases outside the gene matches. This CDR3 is CASSLSGGLANEQFF. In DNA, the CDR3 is TGTGCCAGCAGCTTAAGCGGGGGACTAGCGAATGAGCAGTTCTTC.

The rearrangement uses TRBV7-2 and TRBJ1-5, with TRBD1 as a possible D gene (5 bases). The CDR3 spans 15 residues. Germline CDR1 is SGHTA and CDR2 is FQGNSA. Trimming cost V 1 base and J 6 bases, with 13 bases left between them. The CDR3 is CASSLGAGLPQPQHF. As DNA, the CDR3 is TGTGCCAGCAGCTTAGGGGCAGGGTTGCCTCAGCCCCAGCATTTT. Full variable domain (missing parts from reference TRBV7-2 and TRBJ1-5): GAGVSQSPSNKVTEKGKDVELRCDPISGHTALYWYRQSLGQGLEFLIYFQGNSAPDKSGLPSDRFSAERTGGSVSTLTIQRTQQEDSAVYLCASSLGAGLPQPQHFGDGTRLSIL.

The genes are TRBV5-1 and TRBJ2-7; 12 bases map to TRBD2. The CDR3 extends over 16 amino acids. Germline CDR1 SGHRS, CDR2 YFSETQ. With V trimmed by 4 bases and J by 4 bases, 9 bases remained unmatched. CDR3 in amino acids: CASSQSLAGGPYEQYF. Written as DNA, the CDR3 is TGCGCCAGCAGCCAAAGCCTAGCGGGAGGGCCGTACGAGCAGTACTTC.